The rows below give T cell receptor beta chains drawn from one sample of a study of blood T cell repertoires in COVID-19. This table comes from immunoSEQ multiplex PCR, and its TCRdb copy is limited to in-frame clones, with some not included. Counted here are roughly 210,000 clones, 87% occurring once; the ten biggest clones make up roughly 7.2%. The specimen was PBMCs or T cells enriched from blood (not recorded which). These receptors were collected from a man aged 30-40 years in a cohort exposed to, infected with or recovered from COVID-19 (not recorded which). Each CDR3 is given with its conserved first and last residue. D genes are given only for firm matches. Clone size is not always given. Where it is, it says once, few, many or a class for expanded clones.

clone_size | j_call | d_call | v_call | cdr3_nt | cdr3_aa
- | TRBJ1-4 | - | TRBV19 | TGTGCCAGTAGCGACTACAGTACAACTAATGAAAAACTGTTTTTT | CASSDYSTTNEKLFF
few | TRBJ2-1 | TRBD2 | TRBV7-9 | TGTGCCAGCAGCTTCAGCGGGAGGAGCCGCGAGCAGTTCTTC | CASSFSGRSREQFF
once | TRBJ2-7 | - | TRBV6-5 | TGTGCCAGCAGTTCCTTGGGGGGTTCCTACGAGCAGTACTTC | CASSSLGGSYEQYF
once | TRBJ2-1 | - | TRBV20-1 | TGCAGTGCTAGTGGGCATCAGGATGAGCAGTTCTTC | CSASGHQDEQFF
- | TRBJ1-4 | TRBD1 | TRBV29-1 | TGCAGCGTTTCGGACAGGGAAACGGAAAAACTGTTTTTT | CSVSDRETEKLFF
- | TRBJ1-5 | TRBD1 | TRBV2 | TGTGCCAGCAGTGAAGGACAGGGGGTCGCGAGCAATCAGCCCCAGCATTTT | CASSEGQGVASNQPQHF
- | TRBJ1-5 | - | TRBV19 | TGTGCCAGTAGAGACTCGATCCGGCAGACTAGCAATCAGCCCCAGCATTTT | CASRDSIRQTSNQPQHF
- | TRBJ1-5 | - | TRBV5-1 | TGCGCCAGCAGCCCGGGCGGGGGGGGAGATCAGCCCCAGCATTTT | CASSPGGGGDQPQHF
- | TRBJ2-7 | TRBD2 | TRBV5-1 | TGCGCCAGCAGCTTGGCTATAGGGACTAGCGGGAGGGCCAACTCCTACGAGCAGTACTTC | CASSLAIGTSGRANSYEQYF
- | TRBJ1-1 | - | TRBV29-1 | TGCAGCGCGGCCCCATTCCGGAGGCGGACTGAAGCTTTCTTT | CSAAPFRRRTEAFF
- | TRBJ2-5 | TRBD1 | TRBV5-4 | TGTGCCAGCAGCTTGAGCAGGGGGCGAGAGACCCAGTACTTC | CASSLSRGRETQYF
few | TRBJ2-7 | TRBD2 | TRBV6-5 | TGTGCCAGCACCTCTAGCGGTGAATCCTACGAGCAGTACTTC | CASTSSGESYEQYF
- | TRBJ2-1 | TRBD2 | TRBV28 | TGTGCCAGCATGGGGACTAGCGGGAGCTATGAGCAGTTCTTC | CASMGTSGSYEQFF
once | TRBJ2-7 | TRBD2 | TRBV14 | TGTGCCAGCAGCCCGATGTGGACTAGCGGGAGGAGGGACGAGCAGTACTTC | CASSPMWTSGRRDEQYF
few | TRBJ2-1 | TRBD2 | TRBV6-5 | TGTGCCAGCAGTTCCTACCTAGCGGATGGGTACAATGAGCAGTTCTTC | CASSSYLADGYNEQFF
once | TRBJ2-2 | - | TRBV19 | TGTGCCACGCAGGGGCGCGGGACCGGGGAGCTGTTTTTT | CATQGRGTGELFF
many | TRBJ2-7 | TRBD2 | TRBV7-9 | TGTGCCAGCAGCCCATTAGCGGGAGTTCAAGACGAGCAGTACTTC | CASSPLAGVQDEQYF
- | TRBJ2-1 | - | TRBV5-1 | TGCGCCAGCAGCTTGCTAGTAGTCGATGAGCAGTTCTTC | CASSLLVVDEQFF
once | TRBJ2-4 | - | TRBV5-1 | TGCGCCAGCAGCTTGGGCCCGATTGAGGGCGGAAACATTCAGTACTTC | CASSLGPIEGGNIQYF
- | TRBJ2-3 | TRBD2 | TRBV4-1 | TGCGCCAGCAGCCCCCCAGGAGGTCCTAGCGGGAGGAGGGGAGATACGCAGTATTTT | CASSPPGGPSGRRGDTQYF
- | TRBJ2-1 | - | TRBV11-2 | TGTGCCAGCAGCTTCATAGGGGGTAATGAGCAGTTCTTC | CASSFIGGNEQFF
- | TRBJ2-3 | TRBD2 | TRBV9 | TGTGCCAGCAGCGTAGCGGGAGGAGATACGCAGTATTTT | CASSVAGGDTQYF
- | TRBJ2-7 | - | TRBV11-2 | TGTGCCAGCATAGGGGGCGGGACACCCACCTACGAGCAGTACTTC | CASIGGGTPTYEQYF
- | TRBJ1-5 | - | TRBV9 | TGTGCCAGCAGCGTAGATAATAGCAATCAGCCCCAGCATTTT | CASSVDNSNQPQHF
- | TRBJ1-1 | - | TRBV9 | TGTGCCAGCAGCGTGGACTTAGGGGGAAACACTGAAGCTTTCTTT | CASSVDLGGNTEAFF
once | TRBJ2-3 | - | TRBV27 | TGTGCCAGCAGTTTCCAGCGGGTCGGTACGCAGTATTTT | CASSFQRVGTQYF
- | TRBJ2-4 | TRBD1 | TRBV11-2 | TGTGCCAGCAGCTTAGTAGGGACAGGGACCAAAAACATTCAGTACTTC | CASSLVGTGTKNIQYF
- | TRBJ1-1 | TRBD1 | TRBV24-1 | TGTGCCACCAGTGAGAGGACAGGGACTGAAGCTTTCTTT | CATSERTGTEAFF
- | TRBJ2-3 | TRBD1 | TRBV6-1 | TGTGCCAGCAGTGCGACTCCGGGACAGGGTTCCGATACGCAGTATTTT | CASSATPGQGSDTQYF
- | TRBJ1-5 | TRBD1 | TRBV2 | TGTGCCAGCATCCGGGACAGAAACAATCAGCCCCAGCATTTT | CASIRDRNNQPQHF
- | TRBJ1-4 | - | TRBV27 | TGTGCCAGCGCGGGATTGATGGAGGAAAAACTGTTTTTT | CASAGLMEEKLFF
- | TRBJ2-1 | - | TRBV9 | TGTGCCAGCAGCGTAGAAACTAGCCGTGTTGTAGAGCAGTTCTTC | CASSVETSRVVEQFF
- | TRBJ1-5 | - | TRBV20-1 | TGCAGTGCTAGTGCCGGCGGTCAGCCCCAGCATTTT | CSASAGGQPQHF
- | TRBJ2-7 | TRBD2 | TRBV28 | TGTGCCAGCACCCTCCCGGGACTAAGTTACGAGCAGTACTTC | CASTLPGLSYEQYF
- | TRBJ1-2 | TRBD1 | TRBV19 | TGTGCCAGTAGTCTGACGGACAGGGGGCCATTCTATGGCTACACCTTC | CASSLTDRGPFYGYTF
- | TRBJ2-5 | - | TRBV18 | TGTGCCAGCTCACCAGAAGTTCGGGGGGCGGGAGAGACCCAGTACTTC | CASSPEVRGAGETQYF
few | TRBJ2-3 | - | TRBV11-2 | TGTGCCAGCAGACCAGGTGGGCGAAGTTACCTCACAGATACGCAGTATTTT | CASRPGGRSYLTDTQYF
- | TRBJ2-1 | TRBD2 | TRBV6-5 | TGTGCCAGCAACCAGGGACTAGCGCGCAATGAGCAGTTCTTC | CASNQGLARNEQFF
once | TRBJ2-7 | TRBD2 | TRBV6-5 | TGTGCCAGCAGTTCTAAATGGGAGGGCGGGTACGAGCAGTACTTC | CASSSKWEGGYEQYF
once | TRBJ2-1 | TRBD1 | TRBV2 | TGTGCCAGCAGAGGGGCCCGGGACAGCCTAACCAATGAGCAGTTCTTC | CASRGARDSLTNEQFF
- | TRBJ1-3 | - | TRBV6-5 | TGTGCCAGCAGTTACCGCAGGGATCGTTCTGGAAACACCATATATTTT | CASSYRRDRSGNTIYF
- | TRBJ1-1 | - | TRBV3-1/TRBV3-2 | TGTGCCAGCAGCCGCATTATAAGGGGAAATGAAGCTTTCTTT | CASSRIIRGNEAFF
- | TRBJ1-6 | - | TRBV7-9 | TGTGCCAGCAGACCCCACACGGAGATAGATTCACCCCTCCACTTT | CASRPHTEIDSPLHF
- | TRBJ1-6 | - | TRBV28 | TGTGCCAGCAGGAGAGAGGTGGGGGCGCGGAATTCACCCCTCCACTTT | CASRREVGARNSPLHF
- | TRBJ1-1 | - | TRBV29-1 | TGCAGCTCAGCGGGTAGGGACACTGAAGCTTTCTTT | CSSAGRDTEAFF
- | TRBJ2-2 | - | TRBV4-1 | TGCGCCAGCAGCCAAAGTCCCTGGCGGGGCCCCGGGGAGCTGTTTTTT | CASSQSPWRGPGELFF
- | TRBJ2-5 | TRBD1 | TRBV7-9 | TGTGCCAGCAGTTTACCGGGACAGGGTAGGAGAGAGACCCAATACTTC | CASSLPGQGRRETQYF
- | TRBJ1-2 | - | TRBV12-3/TRBV12-4 | TGTGCCAGCAGTCTCGGACTGAATGGCTACACCTTC | CASSLGLNGYTF
few | TRBJ1-6 | TRBD1 | TRBV2 | TGTGCCAGCAGCTCCGGGGGTCGAGGGGGCCTCCTTTATGCCCTCCACTTT | CASSSGGRGGLLYALHF
few | TRBJ1-4 | - | TRBV29-1 | TGCAGCGGGTCCTTCACCAGAAATGAAAAACTGTTTTTT | CSGSFTRNEKLFF
few | TRBJ2-7 | - | TRBV2 | TGTGCCAGCAGCGACCCGGACAGTTTCTACGAGCAGTACTTC | CASSDPDSFYEQYF
- | TRBJ1-4 | - | TRBV5-8 | TGTGCCAGCAGCTTCGGTGAAAAACTGTTTTTT | CASSFGEKLFF
- | TRBJ2-7 | - | TRBV18 | TGTGCCAGCTCACCTTTGAGAAAACTAGAACACGAGCAGTACTTC | CASSPLRKLEHEQYF
- | TRBJ1-3 | - | TRBV28 | TGTGCCAGCAGTTTGTTACCGGGACTCCTACCTGGGGGCTCTGGAAACACCATATATTTT | CASSLLPGLLPGGSGNTIYF